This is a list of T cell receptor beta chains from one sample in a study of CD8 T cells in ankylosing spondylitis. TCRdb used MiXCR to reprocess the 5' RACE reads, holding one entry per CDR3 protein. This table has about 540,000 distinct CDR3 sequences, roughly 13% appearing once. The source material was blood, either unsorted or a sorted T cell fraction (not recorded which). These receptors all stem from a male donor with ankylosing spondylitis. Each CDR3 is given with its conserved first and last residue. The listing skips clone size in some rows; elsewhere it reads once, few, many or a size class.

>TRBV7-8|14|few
CASSLSGEYEKLFF
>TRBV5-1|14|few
CASSLESTPYGYTF
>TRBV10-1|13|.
CASSTSGTDTQYF
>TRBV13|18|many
CASTVSLRGSPYNSPLHF
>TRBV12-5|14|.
CASSTTGSTDTQYF
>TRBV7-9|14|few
CASSLAGAEDTQYF
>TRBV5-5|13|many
CASWDRHQETQYF
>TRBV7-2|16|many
CASKLAGGALYNEQFF
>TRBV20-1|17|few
CSALGQGALLSGNTIYF
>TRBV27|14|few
CASSLSARAGELFF
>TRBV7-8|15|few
CASSLQGPYTDTQYF
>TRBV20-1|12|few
CSALHLYNEQFF
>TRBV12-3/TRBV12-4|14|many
CASSLVGGNYGYTF
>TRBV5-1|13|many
CASSPTSSDTQYF
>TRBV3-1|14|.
CASSRGQINSPLHF
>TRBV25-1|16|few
CASSPGAFRTNEKLFF
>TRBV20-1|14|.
CSATRVRAYNEQFF
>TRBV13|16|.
CASSFRDSPSTDTQYF